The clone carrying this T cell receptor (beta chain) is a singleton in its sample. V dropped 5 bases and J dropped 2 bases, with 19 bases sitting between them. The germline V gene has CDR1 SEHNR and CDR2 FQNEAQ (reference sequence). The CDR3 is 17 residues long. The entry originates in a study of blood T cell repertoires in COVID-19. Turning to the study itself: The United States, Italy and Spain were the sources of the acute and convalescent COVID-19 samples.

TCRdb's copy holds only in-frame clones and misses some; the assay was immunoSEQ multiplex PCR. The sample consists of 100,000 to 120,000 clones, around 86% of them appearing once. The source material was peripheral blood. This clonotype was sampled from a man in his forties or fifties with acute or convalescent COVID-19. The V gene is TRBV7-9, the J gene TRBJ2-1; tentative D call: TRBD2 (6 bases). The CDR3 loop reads CASSATLARGAYNEQFF. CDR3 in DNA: TGTGCCAGCAGCGCTACACTAGCCCGAGGAGCCTACAATGAGCAGTTCTTC.